Following are 29 T cell receptor beta chains from one sample sequenced in a study of blood T cell repertoires in COVID-19. Clones were read by immunoSEQ multiplex PCR, and TCRdb kept only the in-frame ones, dropping some. This table has approximately 200,000 clones, roughly 86% appearing once. The sample consisted of peripheral blood. The receptors stem from a woman younger than 45 with active or convalescent COVID-19.

A single count supports this clone. The junction departs from germline at one end; a sequencing error may be responsible. This chain uses TRBV6-1 with TRBJ1-5; 8 bases agree with TRBD1. This CDR3 is 16 amino acids long. Looked up from germline, CDR1 is MNHNS and CDR2 is SASEGT. The CDR3 DNA reads TGTGCCAGCAGTGGGGGGACAGGTAGTAGCAATCAGCCCAAGCATTTT. Translated, it gives CASSGGTGSSNQPKHF.

The rearrangement links TRBV28 to TRBJ2-1, with D perhaps matching TRBD2 (5 bases). V lost 1 base and J lost 1, with 8 bases in between. Germline V gene lookup returns CDR1 MDHEN and CDR2 SYDVKM. There are 15 residues in the CDR3. In nucleotides, the CDR3 is TGTGCCAGCAGTTTATACCTAGCTTCCTACAATGAGCAGTTCTTC. Encoded protein: CASSLYLASYNEQFF.

V and J are TRBV7-9 and TRBJ1-1; 7 bases line up with TRBD1. From germline, CDR1 is SEHNR and CDR2 FQNEAQ (reference sequence). The CDR3 totals 14 residues. V was pared by 5 bases and J by 2 bases, with 5 bases of the junction left unmatched. CDR3 coding DNA: TGTGCCAGCAGCGAAGGGACAGCAAACACTGAAGCTTTCTTT. Residues: CASSEGTANTEAFF.

J is TRBJ2-2 and V is TRBV9; TRBD2 is a possible D gene (5 bases). With 5 bases removed from V and 5 bases from J, the gap between germline ends came to 13 bases. Germline-derived CDR1 and CDR2 are SGDLS and YYNGEE. The CDR3 loop spans 14 amino acids. DNA of the CDR3: TGTGCCAGCAGGGGCAGCGGACGGACCGGGGAGCTGTTTTTT. Translated, it gives CASRGSGRTGELFF. Combining the CDR3 with reference TRBV9 and TRBJ2-2 gives the whole variable domain DSGVTQTPKHLITATGQRVTLRCSPRSGDLSVYWYQQSLDQGLQFLIQYYNGEERAKGNILERFSAQQFPDLHSELNLSSLELGDSALYFCASRGSGRTGELFFGEGSRLTVL.

The chain couples TRBV18 to TRBJ1-1; D not resolved. Trimming took 7 bases from V and 4 from J, leaving 19 bases between them. This CDR3 has 15 residues. CDR1 and CDR2 from the germline V gene are KGHSH and LQKENI. The CDR3 bases are TGTGCCAGCTTAAGGGCGGAGGTGACGAGCACTGAAGCTTTCTTT. Translated, it gives CASLRAEVTSTEAFF.

The chain joins TRBV6-5 to TRBJ1-1; TRBD1 agrees at 11 bases. The V segment lost 6 bases and the J segment 4 bases; nucleotides outside the gene matches: 1. CDR1 MNHEY and CDR2 SVGAGI come from the germline V gene. The CDR3 covers 13 residues. The chain's CDR3 is CASSGQGATEAFF. CDR3 bases: TGTGCCAGCAGCGGACAGGGGGCCACTGAAGCTTTCTTT.

The chain carries TRBV11-3 and TRBJ1-2; D gene unclear. This CDR3 region has 14 residues. CDR1 and CDR2 from the germline V gene are SGHNT and YENEEA. V was shortened by 2 bases and J by 7 bases, with 14 bases between the two germline ends. CDR3 DNA: TGTGCCAGCAGCTTATACGAGGGCCCCTCTGGCTACACCTTC. Translation gives CASSLYEGPSGYTF.

The chain uses TRBV10-3 and TRBJ1-2; D is possibly TRBD1 (5 bases). Between the trimmed V and J ends, which lost 5 bases and 5 bases, there was a span of 21 bases. This CDR3 region has 16 residues. Germline-derived CDR1 and CDR2 are ENHRY and SYGVKD. Written as DNA, the CDR3 is TGTGCCATCAGTCCTCAGGGTTTCGGGGGAGATTATGGCTACACCTTC. It yields the protein CAISPQGFGGDYGYTF.

The chain links TRBV28 to TRBJ1-5; D possibly corresponds to TRBD1 (6 bases). Germline CDR1 MDHEN, CDR2 SYDVKM. The CDR3 loop spans 16 amino acids. Trimming cost V 2 bases and J 0 bases, with 11 bases left between them. CDR3 in DNA: TGTGCCAGCAGTTTAAACCCGACAGGTAGCAATCAGCCCCAGCATTTT. Translated, it gives CASSLNPTGSNQPQHF. Together with reference TRBV28 and TRBJ1-5, the CDR3 gives the full variable domain: DVKVTQSSRYLVKRTGEKVFLECVQDMDHENMFWYRQDPGLGLRLIYFSYDVKMKEKGDIPEGYSVSREKKERFSLILESASTNQTSMYLCASSLNPTGSNQPQHFGDGTRLSIL.

The genes are TRBV7-8 and TRBJ2-6; 7 bases match TRBD1. V lost 2 bases, J lost 0 bases, and 7 bases stayed unmatched. Per germline, CDR1 SGHVS and CDR2 FQNEAQ. The CDR3 extends over 18 amino acids. The CDR3 nucleotides are TGTGCCAGCAGCTTACCGGGACAGACCAGCTCTGGGGCCAACGTCCTGACTTTC. Encoded protein: CASSLPGQTSSGANVLTF.

This clone was seen at least ten times. The chain employs TRBV10-2 and TRBJ2-1; the D gene is possibly TRBD2 (6 bases). V was shortened by 7 bases and J by 4 bases, with 14 bases between the two germline ends. Germline lookup yields CDR1 WSHSY and CDR2 SAAADI. The CDR3 consists of 14 residues. The CDR3 here is CASMGNGGYNEQFF. In nucleotides, the CDR3 is TGCGCCAGCATGGGAAATGGGGGGTACAATGAGCAGTTCTTC.

This clone was found once. The chain carries TRBV7-8 and TRBJ2-3, with TRBD1 matching 7 bases. This CDR3 contains 15 residues. V trimming: 3 bases; J trimming: 1 base; junction bases outside the gene matches: 4. Germline CDR1 is SGHVS and CDR2 is FQNEAQ. CDR3 residues: CASSLYRGRTDTQYF. CDR3 in DNA: TGTGCCAGCAGCTTGTACAGGGGCCGCACAGATACGCAGTATTTT.

V and J are TRBV11-2 and TRBJ1-2; TRBD1 matches at 8 bases. The CDR3 runs to 14 residues. CDR1 and CDR2 from the germline V gene are SGHAT and FQNNGV. Germline trimming cut 3 bases from V and 7 bases from J; bases unmatched to any gene: 7. The CDR3 here is CASSFGQGVGGYTF. The CDR3 region has the DNA TGTGCCAGCAGCTTTGGACAGGGCGTCGGTGGCTACACCTTC.

The CDR3 is CASSEGAGNQPQHF. The CDR3 region has the DNA TGTGCCAGCAGTGAAGGGGCAGGCAATCAGCCCCAGCATTTT. The V gene is TRBV2, the J gene TRBJ1-5; D unclear. This CDR3 spans 14 amino acids. CDR1 and CDR2 (germline): SNHLY, FYNNEI. The ends were cut back, 1 base at V and 2 bases at J, with 6 bases in the middle.

The V call is TRBV27, the J call TRBJ1-1; D is possibly TRBD1 (6 bases). Germline V gives CDR1 MNHEY, CDR2 SMNVEV (reference sequence). Trimming removed 3 bases from V and 5 bases from J, with 13 bases in between. This CDR3 is 14 amino acids long. Written as DNA, the CDR3 is TGTGCCAGCAGTTTCAGGCAGGGGAGAACTGAAGCTTTCTTT. This translates into CASSFRQGRTEAFF.

V is TRBV18 and J is TRBJ1-1; D gene unclear. Germline lookup yields CDR1 KGHSH and CDR2 LQKENI. V was clipped by 3 bases and J by 1 base, with 3 bases between them. The CDR3 spans 12 residues. In nucleotides, the CDR3 is TGTGCCAGCTCACCCGGGAACACTGAAGCTTTCTTT. Translation: CASSPGNTEAFF.

The chain couples TRBV7-9 to TRBJ2-5, with a tentative D call TRBD2 (5 bases). V was pared by 9 bases and J by 3 bases, with 11 bases between. Germline V lookup: CDR1 SEHNR, CDR2 FQNEAQ (reference sequence). The CDR3 is 12 amino acids. CDR3 DNA sequence: TGTGCCAGTCGGACTCAGGAAGAGACCCAGTACTTC. Its protein is CASRTQEETQYF.

In this sample, this clone turned up once. The V and J genes are TRBV29-1 and TRBJ1-1; TRBD1 agrees at 8 bases. The CDR3 spans 17 residues. V lost 6 bases and J lost 0; bases outside the gene matches: 15. Germline CDR1 SQVTM, CDR2 ANQGSEA. CDR3 bases: TGCAGCGTGTTACCCTCCGGGACAGGCGACGTGAACACTGAAGCTTTCTTT. Protein sequence: CSVLPSGTGDVNTEAFF. Full variable domain (outside the CDR3, taken from reference TRBV29-1 and TRBJ1-1): SAVISQKPSRDICQRGTSLTIQCQVDSQVTMMFWYRQQPGQSLTLIATANQGSEATYESGFVIDKFPISRPNLTFSTLTVSNMSPEDSSIYLCSVLPSGTGDVNTEAFFGQGTRLTVV.

CDR3 coding DNA: TGTGCCAGCACCGAACAGGGGAAGGGGGGCTACGAGCAGTACTTC. Translated: CASTEQGKGGYEQYF. The V and J genes are TRBV3-1 (or the pseudogene TRBV3-2) and TRBJ2-7; D is perhaps TRBD1 (7 bases). The CDR3 has 15 amino acids. Germline V gives CDR1 LGHDT, CDR2 YNNKEL (reference sequence). V lost 7 bases and J 3 bases, leaving 19 bases between the germline ends.

This rearrangement joins TRBV24-1 to TRBJ2-5; weak D call: TRBD1 (6 bases). This CDR3 comprises 15 residues. The V end lost 0 bases, the J end lost 3 bases, and 10 bases lay between the germline ends. CDR1 KGHDR and CDR2 SFDVKD come from the germline V gene. CDR3 in amino acids: CATSDLQGGKETQYF. Written as DNA, the CDR3 is TGTGCCACCAGTGATTTGCAAGGGGGTAAAGAGACCCAGTACTTC.

V usage is TRBV11-3 and J usage is TRBJ2-1; D unresolved. Germline lookup yields CDR1 SGHNT and CDR2 YENEEA. Trimming removed 1 base at V and 10 bases at J, with 8 bases between. CDR3 length: 12 amino acids. This CDR3 is CASSLVGREQFF. The CDR3, as DNA: TGTGCCAGCAGCTTAGTGGGCAGGGAGCAGTTCTTC.

The chain recombines TRBV1 with TRBJ2-1; the D call in the table, TRBD1, was not verified against the DNA. TRBV1 is classified as a pseudogene. The CDR3 length is 15 residues. CDR3 protein: CTSSLTGENTDEQFF. The CDR3 region has the DNA TGCACCAGCAGCTTAACAGGGGAGAATACGGATGAGCAGTTCTTC.

This rearrangement joins TRBV3-1 (or the pseudogene TRBV3-2) to TRBJ2-7; D gene unclear. This CDR3 is built from 14 residues. CDR1 LGHDT and CDR2 YNNKEL come from the germline V gene (reference sequence). V lost 2 bases to trimming and J lost 6 bases, with 14 bases between them. CDR3 in amino acids: CASSQSQIHPEQYF. CDR3 sequence (DNA): TGTGCCAGCAGCCAATCACAGATCCACCCCGAGCAGTACTTC.

The chain combines TRBV6-5 with TRBJ1-5; D call uncertain. Per the germline V gene, CDR1 is MNHEY and CDR2 is SVGAGI. Trimming removed 8 bases at V and 4 bases at J, with 18 bases between. The CDR3 totals 15 residues. This CDR3 is CASEFSTLPNQPQHF. As DNA, the CDR3 is TGTGCCAGCGAGTTCTCTACCTTACCGAATCAGCCCCAGCATTTT.

J is TRBJ1-2 and V is TRBV20-1; a weak D match, TRBD1 (6 bases). The V gene's germline CDR1 is DFQATT and CDR2 SNEGSKA (reference sequence). The V gene lost 7 bases and the J gene lost 7 bases, with 13 bases spanning the gap. The CDR3 length is 11 residues. In DNA, the CDR3 is TGCAGTGTAGGGGGAAGATCTGGCTACACCTTC. Protein: CSVGGRSGYTF.

A few counts support this clone. V is TRBV4-1 and J is TRBJ2-2; no reliable D call. The germline V gene encodes CDR1 MGHRA and CDR2 YSYEKL. V lost 0 bases, J lost 6 bases, and 8 bases lay in between. CDR3 length: 14 residues. The CDR3 nucleotides read TGCGCCAGCAGCCAAGATGCGGCCGCCGGGGAGCTGTTTTTT. Its protein product is CASSQDAAAGELFF.

The chain combines TRBV18 with TRBJ2-1; TRBD2 matches at 13 bases. V lost 3 bases to trimming and J lost 10 bases; unmatched junction nucleotides: 6. This CDR3 has 15 residues. Germline CDR1 reads KGHSH; CDR2 reads LQKENI. In DNA form, the CDR3 reads TGTGCCAGCTCACCCCCACTAGCGGGAGGGCTGGAGCAGTTCTTC. Translating gives CASSPPLAGGLEQFF.

V is TRBV4-2 and J is TRBJ2-1; TRBD2 might be the D (5 bases). Germline V gives CDR1 LGHNA, CDR2 YNFKEQ. V was pared by 1 base and J by 8 bases, with 15 bases between. The CDR3 covers 15 residues. As DNA, the CDR3 is TGTGCCAGCAGCCAAGTTGTGGGGAGTGGCGATGAGCAGTTCTTC. As protein: CASSQVVGSGDEQFF.

V gene TRBV24-1 combines with J gene TRBJ2-3; no reliable D call. Germline assignment: CDR1 KGHDR and CDR2 SFDVKD. The CDR3 runs to 13 residues. V was clipped by 4 bases and J by 6 bases, with 10 bases between them. CDR3: CATSEKARDTQYF. CDR3 sequence (DNA): TGTGCCACCAGTGAGAAGGCGCGGGATACGCAGTATTTT.